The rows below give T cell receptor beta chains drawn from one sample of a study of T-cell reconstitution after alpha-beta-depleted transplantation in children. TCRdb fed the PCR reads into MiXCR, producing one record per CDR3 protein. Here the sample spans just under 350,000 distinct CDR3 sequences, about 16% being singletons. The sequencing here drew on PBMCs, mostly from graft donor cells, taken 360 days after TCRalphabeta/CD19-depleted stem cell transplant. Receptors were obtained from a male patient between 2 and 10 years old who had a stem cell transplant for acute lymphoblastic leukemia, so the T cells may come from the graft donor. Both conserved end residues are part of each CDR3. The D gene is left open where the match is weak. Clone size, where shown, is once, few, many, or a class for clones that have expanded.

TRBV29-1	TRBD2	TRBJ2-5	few	TGCAGCGTTGAGGTATATGGGGAGGGGCAAGAGACCCAGTACTTC	CSVEVYGEGQETQYF
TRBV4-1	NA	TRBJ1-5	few	TGCGCCAGCAGCCCCCGAACCTTAAATCAGCCCCAGCATTTT	CASSPRTLNQPQHF
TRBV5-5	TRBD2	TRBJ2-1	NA	TGTGCCAGCAGCTTGGCTCCGGGAGGGGACTACAATGAGCAGTTCTTC	CASSLAPGGDYNEQFF
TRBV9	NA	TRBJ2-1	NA	TGTGCCAGCAGCTTAATAGGGACCGATTACAATGAGCAGTTCTTC	CASSLIGTDYNEQFF
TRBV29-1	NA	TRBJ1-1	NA	TGCAGCGTTGGTCAGGGAAGGACTGAAGCTTTCTTT	CSVGQGRTEAFF
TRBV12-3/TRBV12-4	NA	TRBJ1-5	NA	TGTGCCAGCAGTTTAGCCAGTCCCAAAGGTCAGCCCCAGCATTTT	CASSLASPKGQPQHF
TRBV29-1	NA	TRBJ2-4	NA	TGCAGCGTTGAATCGGAACACGCTAGCCAAAACATTCAGTACTTC	CSVESEHASQNIQYF
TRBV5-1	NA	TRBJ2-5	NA	TGCGCCAGCAGACGTCGGCGGGGTCAGGAGACCCAGTACTTC	CASRRRRGQETQYF
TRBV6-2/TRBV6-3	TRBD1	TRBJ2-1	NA	TGTGCCAGCAGTTACGTTGGCCGACAGGGGATGACTCACAATGAGCAGTTCTTC	CASSYVGRQGMTHNEQFF
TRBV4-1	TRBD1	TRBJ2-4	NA	TGCGCCAGCAGCCACTCAAGGAGCCAAGGGGGGCGGGACAGGGGGAAAAACATTCAGTACTTC	CASSHSRSQGGRDRGKNIQYF
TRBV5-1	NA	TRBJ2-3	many	TGCGCCAGCAGCTTTACCGGGACGACCACAGATACGCAGTATTTT	CASSFTGTTTDTQYF
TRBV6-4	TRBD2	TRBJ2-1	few	TGTGCCAGCAGTGACAGGTTGTATCGTAGCGGGGACAACAATGAGCAGTTCTTC	CASSDRLYRSGDNNEQFF
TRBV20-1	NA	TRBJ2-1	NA	TGCAGTGCTAGCAGTTTTTGGGGGGAGAGCTATGAGCAGTTCTTC	CSASSFWGESYEQFF
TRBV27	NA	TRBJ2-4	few	TGTGCCAGCAGTGGAGGGAGCGGAGTTAAAAACATTCAGTACTTC	CASSGGSGVKNIQYF
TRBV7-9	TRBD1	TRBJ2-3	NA	TGTGCCAGCAGCTTATTCCTCTCGACAGGGTACACAGATACGCAGTATTTT	CASSLFLSTGYTDTQYF
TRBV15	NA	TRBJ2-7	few	TGTGCCACCAGCAGAGATCGCACCGGCAGGGATGGACAGTACTTC	CATSRDRTGRDGQYF
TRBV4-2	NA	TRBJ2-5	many	TGTGCCAGCAGCCATGCCGGGGAAGAGACCCAGTACTTC	CASSHAGEETQYF
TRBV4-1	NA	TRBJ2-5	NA	TGCGCCAGCAGCGAGCTAGCGCGAGAGACCCAGTACTTC	CASSELARETQYF
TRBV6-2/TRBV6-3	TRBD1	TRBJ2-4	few	TGTGCCAGCGACCAGGGGGTTTTAGCCAAAAACATTCAGTACTTC	CASDQGVLAKNIQYF
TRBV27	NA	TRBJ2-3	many	TGTGCCAGCTGGACAGCTAGCACAGATACGCAGTATTTT	CASWTASTDTQYF
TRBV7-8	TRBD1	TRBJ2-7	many	TGTGCCAGCAGCTTGTTCACAGGGGGCGCGAGAACGTACGAGCAGTACTTC	CASSLFTGGARTYEQYF
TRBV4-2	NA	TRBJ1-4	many	TGTGCCAGCAGCCAAGGTGGTTGGCGGTCTAATGAAAAACTGTTTTTT	CASSQGGWRSNEKLFF
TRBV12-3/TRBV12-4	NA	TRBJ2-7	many	TGTGCCAGCAGTTTGAGGGGGGGAGGAATCTACGAGCAGTACTTC	CASSLRGGGIYEQYF
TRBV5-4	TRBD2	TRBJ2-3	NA	TGTGCCAGCAGCGGGCTAGCGGGAGGAACAGATACGCAGTATTTT	CASSGLAGGTDTQYF
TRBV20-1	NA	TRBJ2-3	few	TGCAGTGCTAGTAAGGGAGATGGAGATACGCAGTATTTT	CSASKGDGDTQYF
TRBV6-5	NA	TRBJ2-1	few	TGTGCCAGCAGTTCAAACTTTTACAATGAGCAGTTCTTC	CASSSNFYNEQFF
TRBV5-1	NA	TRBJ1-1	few	TGCGCCAGCAGCCCCGAGGGTCGAGGCTACACTGAAGCTTTCTTT	CASSPEGRGYTEAFF
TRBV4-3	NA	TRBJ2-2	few	TGCGCCAGCAGCCAAGATTCTAGCGCCACCGGGGAGCTGTTTTTT	CASSQDSSATGELFF
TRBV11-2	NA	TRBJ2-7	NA	TGTGCCAGCAGCTTACAATTCTACGAGCAGTACTTC	CASSLQFYEQYF
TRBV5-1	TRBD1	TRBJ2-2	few	TGCGCCAGCAGCGGGACAGGGACCGGGGAGCTGTTTTTT	CASSGTGTGELFF
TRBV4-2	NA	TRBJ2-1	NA	TGTGCCAGCAGCCAAGACCTCACTTACAATGAGCAGTTCTTC	CASSQDLTYNEQFF
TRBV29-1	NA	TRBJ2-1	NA	TGCAGCGTCCTCATTTACTGGGCAGTCTCCTACAATGAGCAGTTCTTC	CSVLIYWAVSYNEQFF
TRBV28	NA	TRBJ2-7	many	TGTGCCAGCTTAGACAGTAGCGAGCAGTACTTC	CASLDSSEQYF
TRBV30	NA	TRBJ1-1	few	TGTGCCTGGTTGCTGGGAAGGACTGAAGCTTTCTTT	CAWLLGRTEAFF
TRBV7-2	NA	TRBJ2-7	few	TGTGCCAGCAGCTTTCGGGGTGACTACTACGAGCAGTACTTC	CASSFRGDYYEQYF
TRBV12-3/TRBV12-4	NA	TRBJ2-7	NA	TGTGCCAGCAGTACTCGACGAGGGGGCTACGAGCAGTACTTC	CASSTRRGGYEQYF
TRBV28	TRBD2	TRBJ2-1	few	TGTGCCAGCAGTTTTTGGGCGGGAGGGGGAGGGGAGCAGTTCTTC	CASSFWAGGGGEQFF
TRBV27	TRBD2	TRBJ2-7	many	TGTGCCAGCAGTAGGACTAGTAGCTACGAGCAGTACTTC	CASSRTSSYEQYF